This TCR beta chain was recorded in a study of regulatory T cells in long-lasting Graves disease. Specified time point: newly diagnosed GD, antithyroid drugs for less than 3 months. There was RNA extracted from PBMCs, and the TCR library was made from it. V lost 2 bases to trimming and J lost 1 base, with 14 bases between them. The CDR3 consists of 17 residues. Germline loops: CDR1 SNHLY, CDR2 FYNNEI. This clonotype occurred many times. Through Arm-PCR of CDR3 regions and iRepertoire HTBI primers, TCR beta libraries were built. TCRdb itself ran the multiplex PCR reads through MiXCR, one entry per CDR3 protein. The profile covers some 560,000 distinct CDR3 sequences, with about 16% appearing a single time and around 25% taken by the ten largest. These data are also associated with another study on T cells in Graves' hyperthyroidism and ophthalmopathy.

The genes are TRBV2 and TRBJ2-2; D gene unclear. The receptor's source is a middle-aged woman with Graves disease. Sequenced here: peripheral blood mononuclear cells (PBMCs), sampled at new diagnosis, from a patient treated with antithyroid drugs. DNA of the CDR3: TGTGCCAGCAGTGAATTGTACAGCCGATTGAACACCGGGGAGCTGTTTTTT. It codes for CASSELYSRLNTGELFF.